The clone carrying this T cell receptor (beta chain) turned up a few times. The antigen remains unidentified. Library preparation (for TCRbeta) was performed with unique molecular identifiers. Using its own MiXCR run on the PCR reads, TCRdb lists one record per CDR3 protein. The sample includes under 450,000 distinct CDR3 sequences, 15% to 20% of them seen just once. The data were taken from a study of T-cell reconstitution after alpha-beta-depleted transplantation in children. Overall study results and limits: Counts and diversity of T cells one year after transplant came mostly from newly produced T cells. Several hundred expanded graft clones reportedly gave rise to the alpha-beta T cells present about two months after transplant.

The TCR was taken from a boy under two years old who had a stem cell transplant for Wiskott-Aldrich syndrome, so the T cells may come from the graft donor. Sample: PBMCs, mostly from graft donor cells, taken 360 days after TCRalphabeta/CD19-depleted stem cell transplant.

The CDR3 loop is CAISNLPGGTGADTQYF. The CDR3 DNA reads TGTGCCATCAGCAATTTGCCAGGAGGGACAGGGGCAGATACGCAGTATTTT. The rearrangement uses TRBV10-3 and TRBJ2-3; TRBD1 matches at 10 bases. Trimming cost V 6 bases and J 4 bases; bases outside gene matches: 13. The V gene's germline CDR1 is ENHRY and CDR2 SYGVKD. The CDR3 has 17 amino acids.